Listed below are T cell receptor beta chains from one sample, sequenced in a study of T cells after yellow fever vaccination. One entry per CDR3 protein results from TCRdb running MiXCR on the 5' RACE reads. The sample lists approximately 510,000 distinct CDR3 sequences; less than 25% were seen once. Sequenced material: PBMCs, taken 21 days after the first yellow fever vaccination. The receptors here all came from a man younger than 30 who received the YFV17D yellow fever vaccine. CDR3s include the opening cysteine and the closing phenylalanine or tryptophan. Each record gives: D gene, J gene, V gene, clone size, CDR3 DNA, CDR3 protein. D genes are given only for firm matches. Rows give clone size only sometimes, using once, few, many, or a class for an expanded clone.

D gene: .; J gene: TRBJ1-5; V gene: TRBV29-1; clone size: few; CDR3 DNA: TGCAGCGTTGAAATGGGGGGTTCTAGCAATCAGCCCCAGCATTTT; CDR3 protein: CSVEMGGSSNQPQHF
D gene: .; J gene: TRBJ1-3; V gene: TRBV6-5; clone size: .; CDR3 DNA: TGTGCCAGCAGTTACTCCTCACGCGGGCCGCTCTCTGGAAACACCATATATTTT; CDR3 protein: CASSYSSRGPLSGNTIYF
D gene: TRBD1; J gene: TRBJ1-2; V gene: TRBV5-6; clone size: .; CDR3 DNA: TGTGCCAGCAGCTGGGCAGGGGGCTATGGCTACACCTTC; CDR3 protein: CASSWAGGYGYTF
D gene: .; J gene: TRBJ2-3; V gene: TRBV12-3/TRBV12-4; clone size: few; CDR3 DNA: TGTGCCAGCAGTTTTCGACATCGGACAGATACGCAGTATTTT; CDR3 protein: CASSFRHRTDTQYF
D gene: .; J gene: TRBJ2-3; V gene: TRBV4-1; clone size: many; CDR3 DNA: TGCGCCAGCAGCCAAGTGGGAAGAACCGAAGGTGGAGATACGCAGTATTTT; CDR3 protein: CASSQVGRTEGGDTQYF
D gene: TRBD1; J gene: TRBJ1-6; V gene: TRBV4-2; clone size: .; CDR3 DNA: TGTGCCAGCAGCCAAGAATGGCAGGGGGCGGATAATTCACCCCTCCACTTT; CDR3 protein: CASSQEWQGADNSPLHF
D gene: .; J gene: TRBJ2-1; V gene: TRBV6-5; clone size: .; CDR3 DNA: TGTGCCAGCATTTGGGGAAGCTCCTACAATGAGCAGTTCTTC; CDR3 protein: CASIWGSSYNEQFF
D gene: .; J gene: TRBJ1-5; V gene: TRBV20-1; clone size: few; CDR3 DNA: TGCAGTGTGATGGCGGGGAATCAGCCCCAGCATTTT; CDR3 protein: CSVMAGNQPQHF
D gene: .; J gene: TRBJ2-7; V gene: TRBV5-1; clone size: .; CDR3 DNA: TGCGCCAGCAGCTCTGAGGGGGCCTACGAGCAGTACTTC; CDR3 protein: CASSSEGAYEQYF
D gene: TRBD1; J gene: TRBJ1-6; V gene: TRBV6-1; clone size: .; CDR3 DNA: TGTGCCAGCAGACGCACCGGGACAGGAGGACCGCCCCTCCACTTT; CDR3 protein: CASRRTGTGGPPLHF
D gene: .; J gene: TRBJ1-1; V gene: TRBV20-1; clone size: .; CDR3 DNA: TGCAGTGGTAGTGGGGAGGCGAACACTGAAGCTTTCTTT; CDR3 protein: CSGSGEANTEAFF
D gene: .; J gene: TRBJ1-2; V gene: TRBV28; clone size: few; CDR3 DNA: TGTGCCAGCAGTTTACGGGGTCACCCCTATGGCTACACCTTC; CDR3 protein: CASSLRGHPYGYTF
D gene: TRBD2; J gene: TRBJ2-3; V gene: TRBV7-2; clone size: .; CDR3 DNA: TGTGCCAGCAGCTTTAGCGGGGGGGCCGGTACGCAGTATTTT; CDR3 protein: CASSFSGGAGTQYF
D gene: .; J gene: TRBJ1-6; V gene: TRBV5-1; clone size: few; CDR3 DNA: TGCGCCAGCAGCTTGGTCTCAGGAGTCAACTCACCCCTCCACTTT; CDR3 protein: CASSLVSGVNSPLHF
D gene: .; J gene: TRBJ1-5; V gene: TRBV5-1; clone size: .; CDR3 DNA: TGCGCCAGCAGCTTAACAGGGATTGAGCCCCAGCATTTT; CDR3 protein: CASSLTGIEPQHF
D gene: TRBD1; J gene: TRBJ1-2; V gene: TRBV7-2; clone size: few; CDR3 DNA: TGTGCCAGCAGCTTAAGAGGGACAGGGTTTGGCTACACCTTC; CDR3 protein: CASSLRGTGFGYTF
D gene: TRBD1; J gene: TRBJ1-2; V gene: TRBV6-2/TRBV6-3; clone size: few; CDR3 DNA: TGTGCCAGCAGTCCGAAGGAGACAGGGCACTATGGCTACACCTTC; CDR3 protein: CASSPKETGHYGYTF
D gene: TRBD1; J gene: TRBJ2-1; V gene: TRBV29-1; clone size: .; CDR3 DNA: TGCAGCGCCAGGGACAGCGCGTACAATGAGCAGTTCTTC; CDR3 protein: CSARDSAYNEQFF
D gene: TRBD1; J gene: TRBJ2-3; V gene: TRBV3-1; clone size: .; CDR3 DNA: TGTGCCAGCAGCCAAAGGGGGCCAGATACGCAGTATTTT; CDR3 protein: CASSQRGPDTQYF
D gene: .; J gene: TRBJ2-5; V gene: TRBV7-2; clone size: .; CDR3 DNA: TGTGCCAGCAGCTTGTCAGGGGTTAAGGAGACCCAGTACTTC; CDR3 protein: CASSLSGVKETQYF
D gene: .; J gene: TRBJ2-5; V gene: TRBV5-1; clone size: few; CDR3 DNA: TGCGCCAGCAGCTTGGCCAGTGCGACGGGAGAGACCCAGTACTTC; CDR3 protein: CASSLASATGETQYF
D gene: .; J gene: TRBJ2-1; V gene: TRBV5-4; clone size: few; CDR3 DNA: TGTGCCAGCAGCTTGCCAGGGGCCAATGAGCAGTTCTTC; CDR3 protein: CASSLPGANEQFF
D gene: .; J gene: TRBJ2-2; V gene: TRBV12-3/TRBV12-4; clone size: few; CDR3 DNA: TGTGCCAGCAGTTTGCGGGTACCGAACACCGGGGAGCTGTTTTTT; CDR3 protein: CASSLRVPNTGELFF
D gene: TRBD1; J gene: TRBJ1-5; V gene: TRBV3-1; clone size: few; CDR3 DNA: TGTGCCAGCAGCCAAGGGACAGGTAGCAATCAGCCCCAGCATTTT; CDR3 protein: CASSQGTGSNQPQHF
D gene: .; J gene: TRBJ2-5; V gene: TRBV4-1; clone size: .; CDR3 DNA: TGCGCCAGCAGCCAGGGGCAGGGAAGTAGTGAGACCCAGTACTTC; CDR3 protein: CASSQGQGSSETQYF
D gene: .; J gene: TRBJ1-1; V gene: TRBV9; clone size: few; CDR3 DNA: TGTGCCAGCAGCCCCTTCGGTTCTGGGGGGATCATTGAAGCTTTCTTT; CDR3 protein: CASSPFGSGGIIEAFF
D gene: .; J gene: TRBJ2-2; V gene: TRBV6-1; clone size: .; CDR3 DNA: TGTGCCAGCAGTGAAAAGGGGCGGGAGCTGTTTTTT; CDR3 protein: CASSEKGRELFF
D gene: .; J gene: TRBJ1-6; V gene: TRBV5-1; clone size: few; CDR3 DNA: TGCGCCAGCAGCTTGGCCAGCGGGGGCCGGCAGAGCTCACCCCTCCACTTT; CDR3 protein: CASSLASGGRQSSPLHF
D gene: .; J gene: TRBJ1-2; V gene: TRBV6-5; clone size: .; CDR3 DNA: TGTGCCAGCAGTTACTCGAAAATCTTGCGAGGCTACACCTTC; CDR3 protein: CASSYSKILRGYTF
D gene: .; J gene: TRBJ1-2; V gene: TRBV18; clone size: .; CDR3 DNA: TGTGCCAGCTCACCGGGAGAATCGGTAATGAACTATGGCTACACCTTC; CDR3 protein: CASSPGESVMNYGYTF
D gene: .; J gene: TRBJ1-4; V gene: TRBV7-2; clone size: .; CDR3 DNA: TGTGCCAGCAGCTTAGAGCTAGGGGGACTGTTTTTT; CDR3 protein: CASSLELGGLFF
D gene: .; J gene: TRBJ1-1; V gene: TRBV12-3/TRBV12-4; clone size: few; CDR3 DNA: TGTGCCAGCAGTTTGGCCGCTGAAGCTTTCTTT; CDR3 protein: CASSLAAEAFF
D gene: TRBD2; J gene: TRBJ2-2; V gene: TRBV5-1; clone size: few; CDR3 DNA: TGCGCCAGCAGCGCGACTAGCGGGGAAACCGGGGAGCTGTTTTTT; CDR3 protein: CASSATSGETGELFF
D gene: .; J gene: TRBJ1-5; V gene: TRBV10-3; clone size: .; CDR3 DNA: TGTGCCATCGCGGGGGCTAATAGCAATCAGCCCCAGCATTTT; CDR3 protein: CAIAGANSNQPQHF
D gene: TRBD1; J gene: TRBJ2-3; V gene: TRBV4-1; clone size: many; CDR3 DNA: TGCGCCAGCAGCCAAGAGGGACAGGCTACAGATACGCAGTATTTT; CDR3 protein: CASSQEGQATDTQYF
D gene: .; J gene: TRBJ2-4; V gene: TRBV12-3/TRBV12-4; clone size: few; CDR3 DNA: TGTGCCAGCAGTGATACACGGTTAGCCAAAAACATTCAGTACTTC; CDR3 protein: CASSDTRLAKNIQYF
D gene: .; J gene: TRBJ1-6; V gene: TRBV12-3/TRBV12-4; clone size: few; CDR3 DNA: TGTGCCAGCAGTTTTTCGAACGACGGCAATTCACCCCTCCACTTT; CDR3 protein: CASSFSNDGNSPLHF
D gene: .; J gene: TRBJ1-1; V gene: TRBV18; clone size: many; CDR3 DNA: TGTGCCAGCTCACCGCAGGTGAACACTGAAGCTTTCTTT; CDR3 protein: CASSPQVNTEAFF
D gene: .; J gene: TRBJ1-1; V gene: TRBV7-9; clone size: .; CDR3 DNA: TGTGCCAGCAGCTACGTTGAGACTCAAGCTTTCTTT; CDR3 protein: CASSYVETQAFF
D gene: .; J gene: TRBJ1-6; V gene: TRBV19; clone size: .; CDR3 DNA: TGTGCCGCTGGAGTAGGGTCACCCCTCCACTTT; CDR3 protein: CAAGVGSPLHF
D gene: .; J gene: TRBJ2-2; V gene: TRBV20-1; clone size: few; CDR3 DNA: TGCAGTGCTAGGGCCCAGGAGAACACCGGGGAGCTGTTTTTT; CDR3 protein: CSARAQENTGELFF
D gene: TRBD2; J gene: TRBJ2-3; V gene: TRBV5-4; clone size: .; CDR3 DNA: TGTGCCAGCAGCTCTGGCGGGCGGGGGGGCACAGATACGCAGTATTTT; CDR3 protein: CASSSGGRGGTDTQYF
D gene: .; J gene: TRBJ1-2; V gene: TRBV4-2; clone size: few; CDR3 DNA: TGTGCCAGCAGCCAAGAAGACACAACTAACTATGGCTACACCTTC; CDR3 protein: CASSQEDTTNYGYTF
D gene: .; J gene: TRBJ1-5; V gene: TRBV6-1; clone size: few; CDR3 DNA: TGTGCCAGCACTCCTCGGGCCGATCAGCCCCAGCATTTT; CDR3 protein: CASTPRADQPQHF
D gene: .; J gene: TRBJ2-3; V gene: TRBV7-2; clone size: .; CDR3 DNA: TGTGCCAGCAGCTTTAGTGGGGTTACAGATACGCAGTATTTT; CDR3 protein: CASSFSGVTDTQYF